This T cell receptor beta chain was captured by sequencing in a study of shared clonotypes between healthy human individuals. Points from the study as a whole: Few donors limited the genetic and exposure-history diversity represented.

Naive CD45RA+ and memory CD45RA-negative subsets were split from CD4+ cells. The germline V gene has CDR1 SGHAT and CDR2 FQNNGV. Deletions cut 4 bases from V and 1 base from J, with 13 bases between. The CDR3 is 15 amino acids. Note on this clone: Its cognate antigen is unknown.

The authors split each subset's genomic DNA evenly across several immunoSEQ plates. The method was immunoSEQ multiplex PCR; TCRdb's version includes in-frame clones alone and lacks a portion of them. Of roughly 1,500,000 clones in the sample, less than 99% were seen once. The sample consisted of naive CD4+ T cells sorted from blood. The subset here: CD45RA+ positively selected. The TCR originated in a man aged 30 to 45 in good health. This chain uses TRBV11-2 with TRBJ2-5, with no clear D. CDR3 loop: CASSSHLPSQETQYF. CDR3 in DNA: TGTGCCAGCAGCTCGCACTTACCCTCCCAAGAGACCCAGTACTTC.